A single sample gave rise to the 32 T cell receptor beta chains below, sequenced in a study of blood T cell repertoires in COVID-19. Profiled with immunoSEQ multiplex PCR; TCRdb holds only in-frame clones, not every one. The sample holds approximately 390,000 clones, 80% to 90% seen once. The sample was PBMCs or T cells enriched from blood (not recorded which). These receptors all come from a woman aged 50 to 65 who had recovered from COVID-19.

This clone was recorded at least ten times. The germline gene is not matched at one end of the junction; a read error may be the cause. The V gene is TRBV11-2, the J gene TRBJ1-1, with D unclear. The CDR3 totals 14 residues. The germline CDR1 and CDR2 sequences are SGHAT and FQNNGV. CDR3 loop: CASSLDGKNTEAFF. CDR3 in DNA: TGTGCCAGCAGCCTAGACGGGAAGAACACTGAAGCTTTCTTT.

This chain joins TRBV5-5 and TRBJ1-2, with 7 positions matching TRBD1. Trimming at V came to 3 bases and at J to 5 bases, leaving 13 bases not matched to a gene. The CDR3 has 16 amino acids. Per germline, CDR1 SGHKS and CDR2 YYEKEE (reference sequence). CDR3 loop: CASSSNTPGGQYGYTF. CDR3 nucleotides: TGTGCCAGCAGCTCAAATACCCCCGGGGGACAGTATGGCTACACCTTC.

The J gene is TRBJ1-5, the V gene TRBV19; 7 bases fit TRBD1. Germline V gene lookup returns CDR1 LNHDA and CDR2 SQIVND (reference sequence). The CDR3 runs 14 residues. The trim removed 9 bases at V and 9 bases at J, leaving 14 bases unmatched. In DNA form, the CDR3 reads TGTGCCAGAAAAGGACAGGAGGTGTTGGTGCCCCAGCATTTT. This translates into CARKGQEVLVPQHF.

The rearrangement links TRBV27 to TRBJ1-5, with 8 positions matching TRBD1. V shed 3 bases and J 2 bases; nucleotides not matched to a gene: 12. The CDR3 is 18 residues long. Germline V CDR1 and CDR2: MNHEY, SMNVEV (reference sequence). DNA of the CDR3: TGTGCCAGCAGTTTCCTTACTTCGTCAGGGGGCGGCAATCAGCCCCAGCATTTT. Amino acid sequence: CASSFLTSSGGGNQPQHF.

The J gene is TRBJ2-1, the V gene TRBV9; TRBD1 matches 10 bases. The CDR3 sequence is 16 residues long. Germline CDR1 reads SGDLS; CDR2 reads YYNGEE. J was trimmed by 10 bases and V by 0 bases; bases with no gene match: 10. The CDR3 sequence is CASSVAWGQGREEQFF. CDR3 DNA: TGTGCCAGCAGCGTAGCTTGGGGACAGGGGCGTGAGGAGCAGTTCTTC. The entire variable domain, with the rest obtained from reference TRBV9 and TRBJ2-1, is as follows: DSGVTQTPKHLITATGQRVTLRCSPRSGDLSVYWYQQSLDQGLQFLIQYYNGEERAKGNILERFSAQQFPDLHSELNLSSLELGDSALYFCASSVAWGQGREEQFFGPGTRLTVL.

The chain combines TRBV4-1 with TRBJ2-1, with 15 bases identical to TRBD2. The germline V gene encodes CDR1 MGHRA and CDR2 YSYEKL. V shed 1 base, J shed 9 bases, and the junction held 13 bases outside the gene matches. CDR3 length: 19 residues. In DNA form, the CDR3 reads TGCGCCAGCAGCCAAGGATGGACTAGCGGGGGGGCCGATTTCAGTGAGCAGTTCTTC. It encodes CASSQGWTSGGADFSEQFF.

The chain couples TRBV28 to TRBJ1-2; 9 nucleotides align to TRBD1. This CDR3 contains 15 residues. J lost 8 bases, V lost 7 bases, and 14 bases had no gene match. CDR1 is MDHEN, CDR2 SYDVKM, per germline. The CDR3 DNA reads as TGTGCCAGCAATATACCACAGGGGGCTCAATCAGGCTACACCTTC. This gives the protein CASNIPQGAQSGYTF.

The chain recombines TRBV5-1 with TRBJ1-3; the D gene is possibly TRBD1 (6 bases). CDR1 is SGHRS, CDR2 YFSETQ, per germline. V dropped 6 bases and J dropped 2 bases, with 12 bases sitting between them. CDR3 size: 14 residues. The CDR3 spells CASTRGGAGNTIYF. The CDR3 coding sequence is TGCGCCAGCACGAGGGGGGGCGCTGGAAACACCATATATTTT.

A word on this clone: The same CDR3 arises from other DNA sequences in this sample as well. This chain links TRBV19 with TRBJ2-3; D is unresolved. Per germline, CDR1 LNHDA and CDR2 SQIVND (reference sequence). V was shortened by 2 bases and J by 6 bases, with 6 bases between the two germline ends. This CDR3 region has 12 residues. This CDR3 reads CASSIPADTQYF. The CDR3 DNA is TGTGCCAGTAGTATACCCGCGGATACGCAGTATTTT.

The chain carries TRBV7-9 and TRBJ2-5, with D tentatively TRBD2 (5 bases). The germline V gene has CDR1 SEHNR and CDR2 FQNEAQ (reference sequence). The CDR3 is 15 residues long. Trimming took 5 bases from V and 0 from J, leaving 13 bases between them. The CDR3 bases are TGTGCCAGCAGCCGAATGCGGGCCAACCAAGAGACCCAGTACTTC. Protein product: CASSRMRANQETQYF.

The V and J genes are TRBV10-3 and TRBJ2-7, with TRBD2 matching over 8 bases. The germline V gene has CDR1 ENHRY and CDR2 SYGVKD. The CDR3 contains 15 residues. Trimming took 3 bases from V and 0 from J; bases not matched to a gene: 4. The CDR3 nucleotides are TGTGCCATCAGTGACTGGCGGGGGGTCTCCTACGAGCAGTACTTC. Its translation: CAISDWRGVSYEQYF.

The chain employs TRBV4-3 and TRBJ2-3; possibly TRBD2 for D (5 bases). The V end was cut by 0 bases, the J end by 1 base, with 11 bases between. CDR1 LGHNA and CDR2 YSLEER come from the germline V gene. This CDR3 is built from 16 residues. The CDR3 DNA follows: TGCGCCAGCAGCCAAGATCTTGAGGGAGGCACAGATACGCAGTATTTT. Its protein product is CASSQDLEGGTDTQYF.

The V and J genes are TRBV3-1 (or the pseudogene TRBV3-2) and TRBJ2-5; the D gene is possibly TRBD2 (6 bases). Trimming took 7 bases from V and 0 from J, leaving 21 bases between them. Germline CDR1 and CDR2: LGHDT and YNNKEL (reference sequence). CDR3 size: 17 residues. Written as DNA, the CDR3 is TGTGCCAGCACCGGGACTCGACCTGACCCGTACCAAGAGACCCAGTACTTC. It yields the protein CASTGTRPDPYQETQYF.

This chain joins TRBV6-2 or TRBV6-3 and TRBJ2-1; D remains ambiguous. Germline CDR1 reads MNHEY; CDR2 reads SVGEGT. V was pared by 4 bases and J by 0 bases, with 13 bases between. The CDR3 runs to 16 residues. CDR3 DNA: TGTGCCAGCAGTTTAAGACGAGCTAGCTCCTACAATGAGCAGTTCTTC. This translates into CASSLRRASSYNEQFF.

The CDR3 loop is CASSQETGTYNSPLHF. CDR3 sequence (DNA): TGTGCCAGCAGCCAAGAGACGGGTACTTATAATTCACCCCTCCACTTT. This chain connects TRBV3-1 (or the pseudogene TRBV3-2) to TRBJ1-6; unclear D gene. Germline CDR1 and CDR2: LGHDT and YNNKEL (reference sequence). CDR3 length: 16 residues. Trimming left V 0 bases short and J 4 bases short, with 10 bases between.

This chain links TRBV18 with TRBJ1-5; 7 positions match TRBD1. Germline V gene data show CDR1 as KGHSH and CDR2 as LQKENI. Losses at the gene ends were 3 bases for V and 0 bases for J; bases not matched to a gene: 8. CDR3 length: 17 amino acids. The CDR3 loop is CASSPTGSGYSNQPQHF. The CDR3 DNA reads TGTGCCAGCTCACCGACAGGGAGCGGCTATAGCAATCAGCCCCAGCATTTT. The whole variable domain, remainder taken from reference TRBV18 and TRBJ1-5, is NAGVMQNPRHLVRRRGQEARLRCSPMKGHSHVYWYRQLPEEGLKFMVYLQKENIIDESGMPKERFSAEFPKEGPSILRIQQVVRGDSAAYFCASSPTGSGYSNQPQHFGDGTRLSIL.

This clone was observed once. J is TRBJ2-3 and V is TRBV24-1; 7 nucleotides agree with TRBD1. This CDR3 spans 16 amino acids. V lost 4 bases to trimming and J lost 2 bases; unmatched junction nucleotides: 8. Per germline, CDR1 KGHDR and CDR2 SFDVKD. DNA for the CDR3: TGTGCCACCAGTGACCCTAAACAGGGGAACACAGATACGCAGTATTTT. As protein: CATSDPKQGNTDTQYF.

The chain employs TRBV19 and TRBJ1-5; the D is unclear. The length of the CDR3 is 14 residues. Germline loops: CDR1 LNHDA, CDR2 SQIVND (reference sequence). Trimming removed 4 bases from V and 3 bases from J, with 10 bases in between. Here the CDR3 reads CASSSPGYNQPQHF. The CDR3 DNA reads TGTGCCAGTAGTAGTCCAGGATACAATCAGCCCCAGCATTTT.

The chain couples TRBV3-1 (or the pseudogene TRBV3-2) to TRBJ1-5; maybe TRBD1 (6 bases). CDR1 and CDR2 (germline): LGHDT, YNNKEL (reference sequence). The CDR3 extends over 14 amino acids. V lost 4 bases, J lost 3 bases, and 10 bases lay in between. This CDR3 reads CASSLTGNNQPQHF. In DNA, the CDR3 is TGTGCCAGCAGCCTGACAGGAAACAATCAGCCCCAGCATTTT.

V is TRBV27 and J is TRBJ2-7, with a possible D match to TRBD2 (5 bases). This CDR3 comprises 13 residues. CDR1 and CDR2 from the germline V gene are MNHEY and SMNVEV (reference sequence). With 4 bases removed from V and 3 bases from J, the gap between germline ends came to 10 bases. The CDR3: CASSSPTNYEQYF. The CDR3 nucleotides read TGTGCCAGCAGTTCCCCGACTAACTACGAGCAGTACTTC.

The CDR3 DNA follows: TGCGCCAGCAGCCAAGATAGGAGGACCGAATATGGCTACACCTTC. It translates to CASSQDRRTEYGYTF. This sequence joins TRBV4-3 and TRBJ1-2; D is uncertain. The ends were cut back, 0 bases at V and 5 bases at J, with 13 bases in the middle. The CDR3 sequence is 15 residues long. Germline CDR1 and CDR2: LGHNA and YSLEER.

The rearrangement joins TRBV19 to TRBJ2-7; 8 nucleotides match TRBD2. V gave up 4 bases and J gave up 4 bases; unmatched junction bases: 12. The CDR3 consists of 16 residues. Germline-derived CDR1 and CDR2 are LNHDA and SQIVND (reference sequence). The CDR3 nucleotides are TGTGCCAGTAGTAGATCGGGGGGGGACACTGGATACGAGCAGTACTTC. Protein sequence: CASSRSGGDTGYEQYF.

V gene TRBV9 combines with J gene TRBJ1-5; D is perhaps TRBD1 (6 bases). Germline V gene data show CDR1 as SGDLS and CDR2 as YYNGEE. The V end was cut by 4 bases, the J end by 11 bases, with 19 bases between. CDR3 length: 14 residues. Here the CDR3 reads CASSYNEGGGAQHF. In DNA, the CDR3 is TGTGCCAGCAGCTACAACGAGGGAGGGGGTGCCCAGCATTTT.

J is TRBJ1-1 and V is TRBV5-1; TRBD1 might be the D (6 bases). CDR1 is SGHRS, CDR2 YFSETQ, per germline. The CDR3 spans 14 residues. V gave up 5 bases and J gave up 2 bases, with 13 bases separating them. The CDR3, as DNA: TGCGCCAGCAGATCCCAGGGGTTTAACACTGAAGCTTTCTTT. This encodes CASRSQGFNTEAFF.

V is TRBV15 and J is TRBJ1-5; D is uncertain. The germline gives CDR1 LNHNV, CDR2 YYDKDF (reference sequence). Trimming removed 3 bases from V and 3 bases from J, with 9 bases in between. CDR3 length: 14 residues. The CDR3 loop is CATSSEGSNQPQHF. DNA of the CDR3: TGTGCCACCAGCAGCGAGGGATCCAATCAGCCCCAGCATTTT.

V is TRBV18 and J is TRBJ1-1, with D tentatively TRBD1 (6 bases). The CDR3 contains 15 residues. V was shortened by 6 bases and J by 2 bases, with 16 bases between the two germline ends. Germline CDR1 and CDR2: KGHSH and LQKENI. The CDR3: CASSLTGNLNTEAFF. CDR3 sequence (DNA): TGTGCCAGCTCTTTAACAGGGAACCTTAACACTGAAGCTTTCTTT.

This sequence joins TRBV10-3 and TRBJ1-2; 8 nucleotides agree with TRBD1. The germline V gene has CDR1 ENHRY and CDR2 SYGVKD. V shed 10 bases, J shed 7 bases, and the junction held 8 bases outside the gene matches. The CDR3 sequence is 12 residues long. The CDR3 reads CATDRGASGYTF. CDR3 DNA: TGTGCCACTGACAGGGGCGCGAGTGGCTACACCTTC.

This clone was seen only once. J is TRBJ2-2 and V is TRBV12-3 or TRBV12-4; no clear D gene. This CDR3 has 13 amino acids. V lost 1 base to trimming and J lost 4 bases, with 4 bases between them. The DNA for the CDR3 is TGTGCCAGCAGTTTAGGAGTCACCGGGGAGCTGTTTTTT. Translating it yields CASSLGVTGELFF.

The rearrangement joins TRBV7-9 to TRBJ1-6; 9 bases are shared with TRBD1. The CDR3 has 16 residues. The germline V gene encodes CDR1 SEHNR and CDR2 FQNEAQ (reference sequence). The V and J ends lost 5 bases and 7 bases, in that order; junction bases with no gene match: 9. For the CDR3, the DNA is TGTGCCAGCAGCCAACGGACAGGGGACAACAATTCACCCCTCCACTTT. Its translation: CASSQRTGDNNSPLHF.

The gene calls are TRBV20-1 and TRBJ2-7, with D possibly matching TRBD2 (5 bases). Germline CDR1 DFQATT, CDR2 SNEGSKA (reference sequence). The CDR3 length is 14 residues. V was clipped by 3 bases and J by 4 bases, with 16 bases between them. As DNA, the CDR3 is TGCAGTGCTAGTTGGGAGATGGGATCTTACGAGCAGTACTTC. This encodes CSASWEMGSYEQYF.

The table lists this clone with a count of one. V gene TRBV12-3 or TRBV12-4 combines with J gene TRBJ2-2; 12 positions agree with TRBD1. CDR3 length: 13 amino acids. V dropped 8 bases and J dropped 7; count of bases not matched to a gene: 2. CDR3 DNA: TGTGCCAGCGGGACAGGGGGCGTCGGGGAGCTGTTTTTT. Amino acid sequence: CASGTGGVGELFF.

This clone was observed a handful of times. This chain connects TRBV5-1 to TRBJ2-1; D remains unclear. Germline V gene sequence: CDR1 SGHRS, CDR2 YFSETQ. CDR3 length equals 13 residues. Trimming removed 0 bases from V and 5 bases from J, with 6 bases in between. The CDR3 protein is CASSLGSNNEQFF. In DNA form, the CDR3 reads TGCGCCAGCAGCTTGGGCTCTAACAATGAGCAGTTCTTC.